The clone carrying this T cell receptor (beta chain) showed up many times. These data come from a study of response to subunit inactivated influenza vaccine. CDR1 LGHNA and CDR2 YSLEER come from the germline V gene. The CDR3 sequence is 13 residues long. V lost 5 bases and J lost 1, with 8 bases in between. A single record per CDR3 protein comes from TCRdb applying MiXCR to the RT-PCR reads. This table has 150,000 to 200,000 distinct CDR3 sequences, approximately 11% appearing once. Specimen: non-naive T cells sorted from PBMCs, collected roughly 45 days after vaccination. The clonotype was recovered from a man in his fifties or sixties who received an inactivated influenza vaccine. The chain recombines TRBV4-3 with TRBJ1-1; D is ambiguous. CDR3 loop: CASSESKNTEAFF. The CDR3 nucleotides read TGCGCCAGCAGCGAAAGCAAGAACACTGAAGCTTTCTTT.